This T cell receptor (beta chain) was recovered during a study of identical twins. The table lists this clonotype with a few counts. Its cognate antigen is unknown. Carrying unique molecular identifiers, the cDNA also gained a universal primer site through template switching. TCRdb re-called the 5' RACE reads through MiXCR, storing one row per CDR3 protein. The sample has hundreds of thousands of distinct CDR3 sequences, around 9.7% seen once. Findings and caveats of the study: For out-of-frame beta sequences, excess twin sharing was weaker.

Separately, the same data were catalogued under a study of yellow fever vaccine responses in identical twins.

The sequenced material came from CD8+ T cells sorted from blood. This TCR derives from a woman between 18 and 29 years old in good health.

Here the CDR3 DNA reads TGTGCCAGCAGGCCAACTCCTGAAGCTTTCTTT. Amino acids: CASRPTPEAFF. The chain links TRBV12-3 or TRBV12-4 to TRBJ1-1; D uncertain. Trimming pared 6 bases from V and 6 bases from J, leaving 8 bases between. This CDR3 spans 11 amino acids.